Listed here are 14 T cell receptor beta chains from one sample, sequenced in a study of siplizumab effects on memory and regulatory T cells. Only in-frame clones appear in the TCRdb table, and some are missing; sequencing was by immunoSEQ multiplex PCR. The table has about 110,000 clones, roughly nine tenths seen once. Sequenced material: Tregs sorted from blood. These receptors were obtained from a human donor in good health.

This clone was picked up a small number of times. The V and J genes are TRBV5-6 and TRBJ2-2; D tentatively reads TRBD1 or TRBD2 (5 bases each). V shed 5 bases and J shed 2 bases, with 10 bases lying between them. CDR3 length: 14 amino acids. Per germline, CDR1 SGHDT and CDR2 YYEEEE. The chain's CDR3 is CASRGDANTGELFF. The CDR3 DNA is TGTGCCAGCAGGGGGGACGCTAACACCGGGGAGCTGTTTTTT.

This sequence joins TRBV7-9 and TRBJ2-1; tentatively, D is TRBD1 (5 bases). The CDR3 sequence is 17 residues long. Trimming removed 2 bases at V and 4 bases at J, with 18 bases between. Per germline, CDR1 SEHNR and CDR2 FQNEAQ (reference sequence). For the CDR3, the DNA is TGTGCCAGCAGCTTAACTGGGGCAGGCGATAATTACAATGAGCAGTTCTTC. Translating it yields CASSLTGAGDNYNEQFF. The full variable domain, its missing parts supplied by reference TRBV7-9 and TRBJ2-1, is DTGVSQNPRHKITKRGQNVTFRCDPISEHNRLYWYRQTLGQGPEFLTYFQNEAQLEKSRLLSDRFSAERPKGSFSTLEIQRTEQGDSAMYLCASSLTGAGDNYNEQFFGPGTRLTVL.

J is TRBJ2-7 and V is TRBV19; D may match TRBD1 or TRBD2 (5 bases each). The V gene's germline CDR1 is LNHDA and CDR2 SQIVND (reference sequence). The CDR3 is 13 amino acids. Trimming shortened V by 6 bases and J by 0 bases, and 9 bases separated the two germline ends. The CDR3 region has the DNA TGTGCCAGTAGGGGTGGGACCTCCTACGAGCAGTACTTC. Translated, it gives CASRGGTSYEQYF.

The rearrangement uses TRBV11-1 and TRBJ1-2, with 7 nucleotides matching TRBD1. V lost 5 bases and J lost 3; bases outside the gene matches: 3. This CDR3 contains 13 residues. The germline CDR1 and CDR2 sequences are SGHAT and FQDESV (reference sequence). CDR3 region: CASSPGQDYGYTF. The CDR3 DNA reads as TGTGCCAGCAGCCCCGGACAGGACTATGGCTACACCTTC.

The CDR3 DNA is TGTGCCAGTAGCCCTACCGGGACAGGGAGTAAGGGCACTGAAGCTTTCTTT. This translates into CASSPTGTGSKGTEAFF. V usage is TRBV19 and J usage is TRBJ1-1; 9 bases line up with TRBD1. V was clipped by 6 bases and J by 4 bases; unmatched bases: 15. Germline V gene sequence: CDR1 LNHDA, CDR2 SQIVND (reference sequence). The CDR3 is made up of 17 amino acids.

V is TRBV2 and J is TRBJ1-2; 9 bases are a match to TRBD1. The CDR3 sequence is 15 residues long. The germline CDR1 and CDR2 sequences are SNHLY and FYNNEI. V was pared by 4 bases and J by 4 bases, with 7 bases of the junction left unmatched. CDR3 sequence (DNA): TGTGCCAGCAGTGGAAGGGGACAGGGTACCTATGGCTACACCTTC. This translates into CASSGRGQGTYGYTF.

J is TRBJ1-1 and V is TRBV14, with 9 bases aligning to TRBD1. The trim removed 4 bases at V and 2 bases at J, leaving 8 bases unmatched. CDR1 is SGHDN, CDR2 FVKESK, per germline. The CDR3 is 16 residues long. CDR3 loop: CASSLLDRGSNTEAFF. Written as DNA, the CDR3 is TGTGCCAGCAGCCTCCTGGACAGGGGATCAAACACTGAAGCTTTCTTT.

This rearrangement joins TRBV7-3 to TRBJ2-3; D not certain. Germline-derived CDR1 and CDR2 are SGHTA and FQGTGA. The V end lost 5 bases, the J end lost 2 bases, and 17 bases lay between the germline ends. The length of the CDR3 is 16 residues. This CDR3 reads CASSPGLSPLTDTQYF. CDR3 bases: TGTGCCAGCAGCCCGGGTTTGTCCCCTCTCACAGATACGCAGTATTTT.

The chain recombines TRBV5-1 with TRBJ1-1; D might be TRBD1 (6 bases). The CDR3 has 14 residues. With 7 bases removed from V and 4 bases from J, the gap between germline ends came to 17 bases. Looked up from germline, CDR1 is SGHRS and CDR2 is YFSETQ. The CDR3 is CASGLTGFSTEAFF. In nucleotides, the CDR3 is TGCGCCAGCGGACTAACAGGGTTCAGCACTGAAGCTTTCTTT.

As regards this clone: In this CDR3 the conserved last residue, phenylalanine or tryptophan, is missing, so a read error is likely. The limits of the CDR3 on the DNA are not certain, so only TCRdb's listed CDR3 is given. The V call is TRBV6-1, the J call TRBJ1-1; no check of the table's D call, TRBD1, against the DNA was made. Germline V CDR1 and CDR2: MNHNS, SASEGT. The CDR3 adds up to 11 amino acids, both ends counted. CDR3 amino acids: CASSESWAPVP.

V usage is TRBV2 and J usage is TRBJ2-7; tentative D call: TRBD2 (5 bases). CDR3 length equals 13 residues. Germline CDR1 reads SNHLY; CDR2 reads FYNNEI. Trimming removed 3 bases at V and 1 base at J, with 7 bases between. The CDR3 DNA reads as TGTGCCAGCAGTGACTGGGAGTCCTACGAGCAGTACTTC. Translation: CASSDWESYEQYF.

This sequence joins TRBV27 and TRBJ2-3; D remains unclear. There are 12 residues in the CDR3. Germline-derived CDR1 and CDR2 are MNHEY and SMNVEV (reference sequence). Deletions cut 6 bases from V and 7 bases from J, with 11 bases between. The CDR3 nucleotides are TGTGCCAGCAGCCCCCCCTCTAATACGCAGTATTTT. Protein sequence: CASSPPSNTQYF.

The rearrangement links TRBV2 to TRBJ1-2, with D tentatively TRBD1 (5 bases). The CDR3 contains 13 residues. Trimming took off 3 bases at V and 5 bases at J, with 10 bases between the two ends. Looked up from germline, CDR1 is SNHLY and CDR2 is FYNNEI. The CDR3 protein is CASSEGQGYGYTF. Here the CDR3 DNA reads TGTGCCAGCAGTGAGGGCCAGGGATATGGCTACACCTTC.

This clone was observed once. The gene calls are TRBV6-1 and TRBJ1-4; no firm D call. The V gene's germline CDR1 is MNHNS and CDR2 SASEGT. Between the trimmed V and J ends, which lost 4 bases and 5 bases, there was a span of 11 bases. The CDR3 sequence is 14 residues long. DNA for the CDR3: TGTGCCAGCAGTGCAGCCTTAGGGAATGAAAAACTGTTTTTT. It encodes CASSAALGNEKLFF.